This T cell receptor (beta chain) was found in a study of cytomegalovirus exposure and HLA in healthy donors. At the level of the study: About 179 million T cells yielded some 120 million unique TCR beta sequences in earlier analysis.

The PCR had 60 Vbeta and 13 Jbeta primers. Data came from immunoSEQ multiplex PCR; TCRdb stores just in-frame clones and leaves some out. The table shows 190,000 or so clones, with roughly 87% occurring only once. The CDR3 is 14 amino acids. The V gene end was trimmed by 10 bases and the J gene end by 1 base; junction bases not matched to a gene: 8. CDR1 is MNHNS and CDR2 is SASEGT in the germline V gene. This clone was seen a few times. Donors had nominal health at sampling but likely had unrecorded immune exposures. This TCR came from a man between 45 and 60 years old in good health and CMV-seronegative. The specimen was PBMCs. J is TRBJ2-7 and V is TRBV6-1, with TRBD2 identical over 9 bases. DNA of the CDR3: TGTGCCACTATTAAGCGGGGGGCTTCCTACGAGCAGTACTTC. This codes for CATIKRGASYEQYF.